These 12 T cell receptor beta chains share one sample of origin, sequenced in a study of blood T cell repertoires in COVID-19. TCRdb's table, derived via immunoSEQ multiplex PCR, lists solely in-frame clones and lacks some. The repertoire holds some 270,000 clones, around nine tenths seen once, with approximately 9.7% in the top ten. Sequencing was carried out using peripheral blood. These TCRs come from a man between 35 and 55 years old with active or convalescent COVID-19.

The genes are TRBV4-1 and TRBJ1-2; TRBD1 agrees at 12 bases. In germline, CDR1 is MGHRA, CDR2 YSYEKL. CDR3 length: 17 amino acids. V lost 3 bases, J lost 0 bases, and 5 bases stayed unmatched. The CDR3 loop is CASSQGQGAQTNYGYTF. The CDR3 DNA is TGCGCCAGCAGCCAGGGACAGGGGGCACAGACTAACTATGGCTACACCTTC.

This chain joins TRBV10-1 and TRBJ1-4; D possibly corresponds to TRBD1 (6 bases). V was shortened by 8 bases and J by 8 bases, with 12 bases between the two germline ends. Germline V lookup: CDR1 WNHNN, CDR2 SYGVQD (reference sequence). This CDR3 has 12 amino acids. CDR3 in DNA: TGCGCCAGCTCGGCTGGGGGCGAAAAACTGTTTTTT. Its translation is CASSAGGEKLFF.

Comment on this clone: The sample holds other DNA sequences that translate to the same CDR3. The chain joins TRBV6-6 to TRBJ1-3; TRBD1 matches at 9 bases. There are 16 residues in the CDR3. Germline CDR1 and CDR2: MNHNY and SVGAGI (reference sequence). With 6 bases clipped from V and 0 bases from J, the junction kept 6 bases outside the gene matches. CDR3 amino acids: CASRQGQGGSGNTIYF. CDR3 bases: TGTGCCAGCAGGCAGGGACAGGGAGGCTCTGGAAACACCATATATTTT.

This rearrangement joins TRBV9 to TRBJ2-1; tentative D call: TRBD2 (7 bases). Germline lookup yields CDR1 SGDLS and CDR2 YYNGEE. The V end lost 3 bases, the J end lost 6 bases, and 16 bases lay between the germline ends. The CDR3 runs 15 residues. CDR3 amino acids: CASSERGRGINEQFF. Here the CDR3 DNA reads TGTGCCAGCAGCGAGAGGGGGAGGGGTATCAATGAGCAGTTCTTC.

The J gene is TRBJ1-2, the V gene TRBV30; 7 positions match TRBD1. The CDR3 covers 11 residues. CDR1 and CDR2 from the germline V gene are GTSNPN and SVGIG (reference sequence). After removal of 8 bases from V and 4 bases from J, the junction contained 4 bases not matched to a gene. The CDR3 nucleotides read TGTGCCGGACAGGAAATCTATGGCTACACCTTC. Amino acid sequence: CAGQEIYGYTF.

The chain uses TRBV5-1 and TRBJ2-5; 9 nucleotides agree with TRBD2. The V gene's germline CDR1 is SGHRS and CDR2 YFSETQ. V lost 0 bases to trimming and J lost 5 bases; unmatched junction nucleotides: 5. The CDR3 is made up of 15 amino acids. The CDR3 loop is CASSLGVAGVETQYF. The CDR3 DNA follows: TGCGCCAGCAGCTTGGGGGTAGCGGGAGTCGAGACCCAGTACTTC.

The J gene is TRBJ1-2, the V gene TRBV6-5; D possibly corresponds to TRBD1 (6 bases). CDR3 length equals 11 residues. The ends were cut back, 8 bases at V and 8 bases at J, with 12 bases in the middle. Germline CDR1 and CDR2: MNHEY and SVGAGI. The chain's CDR3 is CASGQSRGYTF. The CDR3 nucleotides are TGTGCCAGCGGACAGAGTAGGGGCTACACCTTC.

The chain carries TRBV12-3 or TRBV12-4 and TRBJ1-1, with D hard to call. V was clipped by 3 bases and J by 5 bases, with 10 bases between them. This CDR3 contains 13 residues. This CDR3 reads CASSFRGQTEAFF. The CDR3 coding sequence is TGTGCCAGCAGTTTTCGTGGGCAAACTGAAGCTTTCTTT.

This clone occurred once. V is TRBV28 and J is TRBJ2-3; the match to TRBD1 covers 11 bases. J lost 5 bases, V lost 4 bases, and 2 bases had no gene match. Germline CDR1 MDHEN, CDR2 SYDVKM. The length of the CDR3 is 14 residues. The CDR3: CASSSDRGLDTQYF. CDR3 DNA: TGTGCCAGCAGTTCGGACAGGGGGCTAGATACGCAGTATTTT.

V and J are TRBV30 and TRBJ2-4; 12 bases agree with TRBD1. The J segment lost 8 bases and the V segment lost 0 bases, leaving 8 bases of the junction unmatched. In germline, CDR1 is GTSNPN, CDR2 SVGIG (reference sequence). The CDR3 runs to 16 residues. CDR3 sequence: CAWSVGTGGLPDIQYF. Written as DNA, the CDR3 is TGTGCCTGGAGTGTTGGGACAGGGGGCTTACCGGACATTCAGTACTTC.

This clone was observed a few times. This sequence joins TRBV30 and TRBJ2-6, with 8 bases that match TRBD1. This CDR3 has 14 amino acids. J gave up 2 bases and V 7 bases, and 4 bases lay outside the gene matches. Germline CDR1 reads GTSNPN; CDR2 reads SVGIG (reference sequence). CDR3 in amino acids: CASEQGAGANVLTF. CDR3 nucleotide sequence: TGTGCCTCCGAACAGGGGGCTGGGGCCAACGTCCTGACTTTC.

The chain uses TRBV13 and TRBJ1-2; TRBD1 is a possible D gene (5 bases). The CDR3 is 13 residues long. With 0 bases removed from V and 5 bases from J, the gap between germline ends came to 7 bases. Germline CDR1 is PRHDT and CDR2 is FYEKMQ (reference sequence). The CDR3 protein is CASSLGAGYGYTF. DNA for the CDR3: TGTGCCAGCAGCTTAGGGGCAGGGTATGGCTACACCTTC.